What follows are 6 T cell receptor beta chains derived from one specimen sequenced in a study of cytomegalovirus exposure and HLA in healthy donors. PCR employed 60 Vbeta and 13 Jbeta primers. TCRdb's table, derived via immunoSEQ multiplex PCR, lists solely in-frame clones and lacks some. The repertoire holds 200,000 to 250,000 clones, roughly 82% seen once, with 5.4% in the top ten. The sequencing sample was made of PBMCs. The receptors here all came from a woman in her forties in good health and CMV-seropositive.

This clone was counted once. The J gene is TRBJ2-7, the V gene TRBV5-1, with unresolved D. Germline V CDR1 and CDR2: SGHRS, YFSETQ. This CDR3 contains 15 residues. V was trimmed by 0 bases and J by 2 bases, leaving 12 bases between them. CDR3 loop: CASSLGGGSAYEQYF. The CDR3 DNA is TGCGCCAGCAGCTTGGGAGGTGGGTCGGCCTACGAGCAGTACTTC.

The V gene is TRBV9, the J gene TRBJ2-3; D remains unclear. The CDR3 consists of 14 residues. Germline values: CDR1 SGDLS, CDR2 YYNGEE. The germline V and J ends were trimmed by 3 bases and 4 bases, with 12 bases remaining between them. CDR3 nucleotides: TGTGCCAGCAGCGGGGTGACTCCAGCAGATACGCAGTATTTT. It codes for CASSGVTPADTQYF. Full variable domain (missing parts from reference TRBV9 and TRBJ2-3): DSGVTQTPKHLITATGQRVTLRCSPRSGDLSVYWYQQSLDQGLQFLIQYYNGEERAKGNILERFSAQQFPDLHSELNLSSLELGDSALYFCASSGVTPADTQYFGPGTRLTVL.

V is TRBV7-2 and J is TRBJ1-1, with 8 bases that match TRBD1. V trimming: 3 bases; J trimming: 2 bases; junction bases outside the gene matches: 8. The germline V gene encodes CDR1 SGHTA and CDR2 FQGNSA. CDR3 size: 16 residues. This CDR3 is CASSFIPTGVNTEAFF. Written as DNA, the CDR3 is TGTGCCAGCAGCTTTATCCCGACAGGGGTCAACACTGAAGCTTTCTTT.

V and J are TRBV19 and TRBJ1-5; D is unresolved. The CDR3 is 14 residues long. Trimming took off 1 base at V and 3 bases at J, with 7 bases between the two ends. Germline loops: CDR1 LNHDA, CDR2 SQIVND (reference sequence). In DNA form, the CDR3 reads TGTGCCAGTAGTATAGCCGTGTACAATCAGCCCCAGCATTTT. This gives the protein CASSIAVYNQPQHF.

The chain recombines TRBV4-1 with TRBJ1-2; maybe TRBD1 (6 bases). Germline lookup yields CDR1 MGHRA and CDR2 YSYEKL. The CDR3 loop spans 15 amino acids. V lost 5 bases and J lost 0, with 13 bases in between. The CDR3 region has the DNA TGCGCCAGCAGCGCCAGGACAGATGCTAACTATGGCTACACCTTC. Residues: CASSARTDANYGYTF.

This chain joins TRBV2 and TRBJ2-5, with TRBD2 matching 9 bases. With 5 bases clipped from V and 5 bases from J, the junction kept 9 bases outside the gene matches. Looked up from germline, CDR1 is SNHLY and CDR2 is FYNNEI. This CDR3 is 15 amino acids long. CDR3 sequence: CASSFGRGGQETQYF. CDR3 nucleotides: TGTGCCAGCAGTTTCGGGCGGGGGGGCCAGGAGACCCAGTACTTC. The entire variable domain, with the rest obtained from reference TRBV2 and TRBJ2-5, is as follows: EPEVTQTPSHQVTQMGQEVILRCVPISNHLYFYWYRQILGQKVEFLVSFYNNEISEKSEIFDDQFSVERPDGSNFTLKIRSTKLEDSAMYFCASSFGRGGQETQYFGPGTRLLVL.